This entry concerns a single T cell receptor (beta chain). Method: immunoSEQ multiplex PCR; TCRdb's copy keeps in-frame clones and lacks some. Found here are 300,000 or so clones, approximately 74% of them singletons; the top ten hold 10%. The sample comes from a study of shared clonotypes between healthy human individuals. Germline V CDR1 and CDR2: ENHRY, SYGVKD. The CDR3 consists of 12 residues. V lost 9 bases and J 5 bases, leaving 12 bases between the germline ends. The source material was memory CD4+ T cells sorted from blood. Described subset: CD45RA-negative fraction. This sequence originates from a man aged 25-40 years in good health. The genes are TRBV10-3 and TRBJ2-3; TRBD2 might be the D (5 bases). The CDR3 region is CAIRGSGDTQYF. The CDR3 DNA follows: TGTGCCATAAGAGGGTCTGGAGATACGCAGTATTTT.